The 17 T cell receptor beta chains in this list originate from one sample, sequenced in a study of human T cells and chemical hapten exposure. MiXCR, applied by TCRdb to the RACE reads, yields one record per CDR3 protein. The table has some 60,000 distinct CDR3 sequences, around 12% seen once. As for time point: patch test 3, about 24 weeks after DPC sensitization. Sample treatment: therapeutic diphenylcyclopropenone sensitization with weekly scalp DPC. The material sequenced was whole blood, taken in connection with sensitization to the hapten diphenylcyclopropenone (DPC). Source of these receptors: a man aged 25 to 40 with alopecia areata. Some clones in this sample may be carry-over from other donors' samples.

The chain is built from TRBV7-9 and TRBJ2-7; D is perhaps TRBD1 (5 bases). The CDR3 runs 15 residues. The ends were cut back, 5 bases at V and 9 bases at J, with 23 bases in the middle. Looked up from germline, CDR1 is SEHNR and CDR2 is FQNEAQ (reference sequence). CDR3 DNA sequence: TGTGCCAGCAGCGTTAGTGAGACAGAAATCGGCGGGCAGTACTTC. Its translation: CASSVSETEIGGQYF.

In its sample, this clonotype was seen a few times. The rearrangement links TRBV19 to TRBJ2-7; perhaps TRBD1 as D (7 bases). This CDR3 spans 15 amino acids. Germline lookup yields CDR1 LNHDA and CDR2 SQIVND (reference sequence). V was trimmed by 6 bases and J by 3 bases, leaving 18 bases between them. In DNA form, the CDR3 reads TGTGCCAGTAGCCCCCCGGAGGGGGCCTTCTACGAGCAGTACTTC. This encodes CASSPPEGAFYEQYF.

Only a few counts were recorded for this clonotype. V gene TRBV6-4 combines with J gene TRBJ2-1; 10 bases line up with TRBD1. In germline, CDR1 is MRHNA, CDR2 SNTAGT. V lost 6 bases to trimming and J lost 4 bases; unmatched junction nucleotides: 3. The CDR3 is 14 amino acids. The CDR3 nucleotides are TGTGCCAGCAGGAGGGACAGGGGTTACAATGAGCAGTTCTTC. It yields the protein CASRRDRGYNEQFF.

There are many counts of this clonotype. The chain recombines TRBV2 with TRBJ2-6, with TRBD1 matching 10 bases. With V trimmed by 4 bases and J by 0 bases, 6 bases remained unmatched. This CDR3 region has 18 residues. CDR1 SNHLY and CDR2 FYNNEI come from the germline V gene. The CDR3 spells CASSGGTGVFSGANVLTF. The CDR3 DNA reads TGTGCCAGCAGTGGGGGGACAGGGGTTTTCTCTGGGGCCAACGTCCTGACTTTC. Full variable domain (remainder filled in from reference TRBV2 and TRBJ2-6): EPEVTQTPSHQVTQMGQEVILRCVPISNHLYFYWYRQILGQKVEFLVSFYNNEISEKSEIFDDQFSVERPDGSNFTLKIRSTKLEDSAMYFCASSGGTGVFSGANVLTFGAGSRLTVL.

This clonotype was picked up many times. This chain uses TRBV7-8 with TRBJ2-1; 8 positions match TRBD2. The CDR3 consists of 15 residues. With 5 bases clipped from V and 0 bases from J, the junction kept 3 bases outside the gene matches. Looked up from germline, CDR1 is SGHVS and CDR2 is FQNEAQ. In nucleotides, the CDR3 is TGTGCCAGCAGCGTCACTAGCGGCTCCTACAATGAGCAGTTCTTC. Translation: CASSVTSGSYNEQFF. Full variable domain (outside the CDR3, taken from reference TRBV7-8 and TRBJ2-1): GAGVSQSPRYKVAKRGQDVALRCDPISGHVSLFWYQQALGQGPEFLTYFQNEAQLDKSGLPSDRFFAERPEGSVSTLKIQRTQQEDSAVYLCASSVTSGSYNEQFFGPGTRLTVL.

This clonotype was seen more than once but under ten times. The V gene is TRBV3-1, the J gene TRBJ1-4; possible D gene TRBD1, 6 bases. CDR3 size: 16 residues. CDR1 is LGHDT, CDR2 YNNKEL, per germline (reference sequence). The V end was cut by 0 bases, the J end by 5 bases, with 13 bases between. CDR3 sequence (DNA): TGTGCCAGCAGCCAAGATCAAACAGGGTGGAATGAAAAACTGTTTTTT. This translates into CASSQDQTGWNEKLFF.

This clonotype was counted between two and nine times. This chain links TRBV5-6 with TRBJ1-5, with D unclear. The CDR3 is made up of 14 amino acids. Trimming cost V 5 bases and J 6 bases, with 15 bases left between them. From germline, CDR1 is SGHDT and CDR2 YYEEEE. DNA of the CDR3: TGTGCCAGCAGTTTGCTGGGTCAACCTCAGCCCCAGCATTTT. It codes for CASSLLGQPQPQHF.

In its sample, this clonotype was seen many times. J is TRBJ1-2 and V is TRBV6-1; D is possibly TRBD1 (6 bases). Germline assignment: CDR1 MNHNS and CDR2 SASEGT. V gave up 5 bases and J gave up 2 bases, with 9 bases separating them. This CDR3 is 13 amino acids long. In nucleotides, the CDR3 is TGTGCCAGCAGTCGACAGGAGAACTATGGCTACACCTTC. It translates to CASSRQENYGYTF.

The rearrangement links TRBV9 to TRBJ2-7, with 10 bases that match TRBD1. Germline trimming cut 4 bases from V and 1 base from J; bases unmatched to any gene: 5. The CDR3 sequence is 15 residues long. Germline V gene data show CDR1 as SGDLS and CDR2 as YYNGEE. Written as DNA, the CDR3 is TGTGCCAGCAGCAAAGGGGGACAGGGGTCCTACGAGCAGTACTTC. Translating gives CASSKGGQGSYEQYF.

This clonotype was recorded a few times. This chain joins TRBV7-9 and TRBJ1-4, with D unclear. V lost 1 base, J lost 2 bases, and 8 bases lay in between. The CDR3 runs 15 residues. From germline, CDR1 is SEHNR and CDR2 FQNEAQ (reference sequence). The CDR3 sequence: CASSLESGTNEKLFF. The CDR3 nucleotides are TGTGCCAGCAGCTTAGAATCGGGTACTAATGAAAAACTGTTTTTT.

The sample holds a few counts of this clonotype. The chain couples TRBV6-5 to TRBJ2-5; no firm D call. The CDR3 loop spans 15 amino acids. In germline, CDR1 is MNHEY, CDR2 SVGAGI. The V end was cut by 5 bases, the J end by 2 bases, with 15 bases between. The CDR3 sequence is CASSRLGGLQETQYF. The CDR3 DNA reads TGTGCCAGCAGTCGACTTGGTGGCTTACAAGAGACCCAGTACTTC.

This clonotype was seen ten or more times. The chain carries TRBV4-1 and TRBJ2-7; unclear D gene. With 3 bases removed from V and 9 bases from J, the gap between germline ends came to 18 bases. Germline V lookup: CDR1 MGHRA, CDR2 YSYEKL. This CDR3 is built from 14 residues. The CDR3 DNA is TGCGCCAGCAGCCAGCTCCCTGGCAGTTCACTGCAGTACTTC. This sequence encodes CASSQLPGSSLQYF.

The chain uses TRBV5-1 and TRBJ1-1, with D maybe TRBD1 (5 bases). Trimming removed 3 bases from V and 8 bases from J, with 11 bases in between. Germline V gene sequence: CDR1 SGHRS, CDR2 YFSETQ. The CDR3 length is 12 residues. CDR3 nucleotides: TGCGCCAGCAGCTCGGGGGGAGGAGAAGCTTTCTTT. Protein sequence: CASSSGGGEAFF. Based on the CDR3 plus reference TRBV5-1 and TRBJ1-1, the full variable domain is KAGVTQTPRYLIKTRGQQVTLSCSPISGHRSVSWYQQTPGQGLQFLFEYFSETQRNKGNFPGRFSGRQFSNSRSEMNVSTLELGDSALYLCASSSGGGEAFFGQGTRLTVV.

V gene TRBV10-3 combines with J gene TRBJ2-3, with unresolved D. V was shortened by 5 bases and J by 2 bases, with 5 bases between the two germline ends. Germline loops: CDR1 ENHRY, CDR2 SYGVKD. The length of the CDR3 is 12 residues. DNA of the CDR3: TGTGCCATCAGTACACCCACAGATACGCAGTATTTT. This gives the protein CAISTPTDTQYF.

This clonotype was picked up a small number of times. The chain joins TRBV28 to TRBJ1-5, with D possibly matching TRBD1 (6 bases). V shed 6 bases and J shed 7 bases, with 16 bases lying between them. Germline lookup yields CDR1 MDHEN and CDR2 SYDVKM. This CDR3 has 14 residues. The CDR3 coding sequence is TGTGCCAGCAGGGGGCAGGGGATTTGGCAGCCCCAGCATTTT. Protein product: CASRGQGIWQPQHF.

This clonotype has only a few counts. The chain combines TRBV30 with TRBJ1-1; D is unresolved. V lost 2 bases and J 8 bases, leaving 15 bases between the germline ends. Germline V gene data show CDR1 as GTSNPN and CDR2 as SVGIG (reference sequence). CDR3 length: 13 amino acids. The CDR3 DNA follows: TGTGCCTGGAGTTTCCCGGGGTGGTTGGAAGCTTTCTTT. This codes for CAWSFPGWLEAFF.

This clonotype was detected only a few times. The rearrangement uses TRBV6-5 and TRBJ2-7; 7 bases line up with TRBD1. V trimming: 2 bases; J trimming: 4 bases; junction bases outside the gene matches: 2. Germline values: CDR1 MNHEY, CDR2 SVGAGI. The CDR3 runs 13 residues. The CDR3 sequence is CASSYRQGYEQYF. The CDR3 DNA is TGTGCCAGCAGTTACCGACAGGGTTACGAGCAGTACTTC.